Here is one T cell receptor (beta chain) with its context. No antigen is known for it. Different DNA sequences within this sample yield the same CDR3. The PCR employed 60 Vbeta primers together with 13 Jbeta primers. Repertoires were generated with immunoSEQ multiplex PCR, while TCRdb's copy carries only in-frame clones and drops some. The table shows some 150,000 clones, with 80% occurring only once. These data come from a study of cytomegalovirus exposure and HLA in healthy donors. Study context: Most donors, about 77% of approximately 400 genotyped, fell in the Caucasian-associated ancestry cluster. General study points: Confirmation was obtained in vitro that a few CMV-associated chains are specific for CMV antigens. TCR beta chains numbering some 160 were designated cytomegalovirus-associated.

The CDR3 is 15 amino acids. V shed 5 bases, J shed 10 bases, and the junction held 7 bases outside the gene matches. In germline, CDR1 is MNHEY, CDR2 SMNVEV (reference sequence). The TCR sequence derives from a man aged 25-40 years in good health and CMV-seronegative. The chain joins TRBV27 to TRBJ2-1; TRBD2 agrees at 14 bases. Sequencing was carried out using PBMCs. The DNA for the CDR3 is TGTGCCAGCAGTCCCGGGACTAGCGGGAGTAACGAGCAGTTCTTC. As protein: CASSPGTSGSNEQFF.